These 28 T cell receptor beta chains originate from one sample sequenced in a study of control samples from healthy donors and cancer patients. This table comes from immunoSEQ multiplex PCR, and its TCRdb copy is limited to in-frame clones, with some not included. Of 120,000 or so clones listed, approximately 89% are singletons. What was sequenced was blood. The receptors stem from a man aged 60 to 69 in good health.

The chain recombines TRBV3-1 (or the pseudogene TRBV3-2) with TRBJ2-7; 9 positions match TRBD1. CDR3 length equals 18 residues. In germline, CDR1 is LGHDT, CDR2 YNNKEL (reference sequence). V lost 4 bases and J lost 5; bases outside the gene matches: 18. The CDR3 sequence: CASSPVRLTGTGLNEQYF. CDR3 coding DNA: TGTGCCAGCAGCCCAGTACGTCTAACCGGGACAGGGTTAAACGAGCAGTACTTC.

The chain couples TRBV5-1 to TRBJ1-6; D may be TRBD1 (6 bases). V shed 3 bases and J shed 7 bases, with 11 bases lying between them. Germline CDR1 is SGHRS and CDR2 is YFSETQ. The CDR3 consists of 14 residues. The CDR3 is CASSSGTPNSPLHF. DNA for the CDR3: TGCGCCAGCAGCTCCGGGACACCCAATTCACCCCTCCACTTT.

The chain has TRBV18 and TRBJ1-6; 7 bases match TRBD1. Trimming took 2 bases from V and 9 from J; bases not matched to a gene: 4. Germline CDR1 reads KGHSH; CDR2 reads LQKENI. CDR3 length: 14 residues. CDR3 DNA: TGTGCCAGCTCACCAGGGACAGACACTTCACCCCTCCACTTT. Translating gives CASSPGTDTSPLHF.

This clone was counted only a few times. This CDR3 is also generated by other DNA sequences in the sample. The genes are TRBV11-2 and TRBJ2-2; D is undetermined. The germline V and J ends were trimmed by 5 bases and 0 bases, with 4 bases remaining between them. The germline V gene encodes CDR1 SGHAT and CDR2 FQNNGV. The CDR3 runs 13 residues. The chain's CDR3 is CASSPTNTGELFF. The CDR3 bases are TGTGCCAGCAGCCCGACGAACACCGGGGAGCTGTTTTTT.

The rearrangement links TRBV2 to TRBJ1-6, with 12 bases matching TRBD1. Germline V CDR1 and CDR2: SNHLY, FYNNEI. The CDR3 is made up of 17 amino acids. Germline trimming cut 6 bases from V and 3 bases from J; bases unmatched to any gene: 6. CDR3 coding DNA: TGTGCCAGCAGCGCCGGGACAGGGGGCATCTATAATTCACCCCTCCACTTT. Translation: CASSAGTGGIYNSPLHF.

The rearrangement links TRBV19 to TRBJ1-6; TRBD1 matches at 11 bases. Germline loops: CDR1 LNHDA, CDR2 SQIVND (reference sequence). This CDR3 has 16 residues. The ends lost 4 bases at V and 7 bases at J; junction bases unmatched: 6. CDR3 nucleotide sequence: TGTGCCAGTAGTAGGACAGGGGGCCAGCTCAATTCACCCCTCCACTTT. Residues: CASSRTGGQLNSPLHF.

This clone was observed once. This chain joins TRBV7-2 and TRBJ2-7; D gene unclear. From germline, CDR1 is SGHTA and CDR2 FQGNSA. Trimming removed 1 base from V and 3 bases from J, with 7 bases in between. The length of the CDR3 is 13 residues. The CDR3 sequence: CASSLGRNYEQYF. The CDR3 DNA reads as TGTGCCAGCAGCTTAGGGCGGAACTACGAGCAGTACTTC. The full variable domain, its missing parts supplied by reference TRBV7-2 and TRBJ2-7, is GAGVSQSPSNKVTEKGKDVELRCDPISGHTALYWYRQSLGQGLEFLIYFQGNSAPDKSGLPSDRFSAERTGGSVSTLTIQRTQQEDSAVYLCASSLGRNYEQYFGPGTRLTVT.

The V gene is TRBV9, the J gene TRBJ2-7, with 8 bases lining up with TRBD2. The germline CDR1 and CDR2 sequences are SGDLS and YYNGEE. The CDR3 spans 14 residues. V dropped 0 bases and J dropped 4; count of bases not matched to a gene: 3. CDR3 sequence: CASSVDSGKYEQYF. The CDR3 DNA reads TGTGCCAGCAGCGTAGATAGCGGGAAATACGAGCAGTACTTC.

The chain has TRBV6-1 and TRBJ2-6, with TRBD1 matching over 7 bases. The CDR3 spans 16 residues. CDR1 and CDR2 (germline): MNHNS, SASEGT. The junction had 3 bases not matched to a gene; V was cut back by 1 base and J by 3 bases. CDR3 protein: CASSEGQGLGANVLTF. Written as DNA, the CDR3 is TGTGCCAGCAGTGAAGGACAGGGCCTTGGGGCCAACGTCCTGACTTTC.

The sample holds one count of this clone. The J gene is TRBJ1-6, the V gene TRBV6-5; the match to TRBD1 covers 10 bases. Losses at the gene ends were 6 bases for V and 9 bases for J; bases not matched to a gene: 5. The CDR3 consists of 14 residues. Germline CDR1 MNHEY, CDR2 SVGAGI. CDR3 amino acids: CASSPTGGGSPLHF. DNA for the CDR3: TGTGCCAGCAGCCCGACAGGGGGCGGTTCACCCCTCCACTTT.

V usage is TRBV5-4 and J usage is TRBJ2-2; TRBD1 agrees at 7 bases. Germline V gives CDR1 SGHNT, CDR2 YYREEE (reference sequence). The CDR3 runs 13 residues. Trimming at V came to 4 bases and at J to 5 bases, leaving 2 bases not matched to a gene. The DNA for the CDR3 is TGTGCCAGCAGCCCGGGACAGACCGGGGAGCTGTTTTTT. This translates into CASSPGQTGELFF.

The rearrangement joins TRBV28 to TRBJ1-5; 10 bases fit TRBD1. CDR3 length: 17 residues. V shed 10 bases, J shed 3 bases, and the junction held 15 bases outside the gene matches. CDR1 is MDHEN, CDR2 SYDVKM, per germline. CDR3 in DNA: TGTGCCATCGTTTCTGCCCCCGGGACAGGGGTCAATCAGCCCCAGCATTTT. Amino acid sequence: CAIVSAPGTGVNQPQHF.

This clone appeared a single time. The genes are TRBV19 and TRBJ2-1, with D possibly being TRBD1 (6 bases). The germline V gene has CDR1 LNHDA and CDR2 SQIVND (reference sequence). The V gene lost 3 bases and the J gene lost 6 bases, with 15 bases spanning the gap. The CDR3 extends over 15 amino acids. The CDR3, as DNA: TGTGCCAGTAGTATGACAGGTATTCCTATCAATGAGCAGTTCTTC. Translated: CASSMTGIPINEQFF.

The J gene is TRBJ2-1, the V gene TRBV6-5; TRBD2 is a possible D gene (6 bases). Germline V CDR1 and CDR2: MNHEY, SVGAGI. The V end was cut by 4 bases, the J end by 8 bases, with 21 bases between. The CDR3 runs to 16 residues. The CDR3: CASSSRGRSARHEQFF. Here the CDR3 DNA reads TGTGCCAGCAGTTCCCGAGGGAGGTCTGCCAGACATGAGCAGTTCTTC.

CDR3 DNA sequence: TGTGCCAGCACGAGGGGGGCGAATCAGCCCCAGCATTTT. This sequence encodes CASTRGANQPQHF. This chain joins TRBV6-6 and TRBJ1-5; perhaps TRBD1 as D (6 bases). From germline, CDR1 is MNHNY and CDR2 SVGAGI (reference sequence). The length of the CDR3 is 13 residues. Trimming shortened V by 7 bases and J by 4 bases, and 11 bases separated the two germline ends.

This chain uses TRBV27 with TRBJ1-1; possible D gene TRBD1, 5 bases. Trimming took 7 bases from V and 8 from J, leaving 20 bases between them. Germline V CDR1 and CDR2: MNHEY, SMNVEV (reference sequence). This CDR3 is 14 amino acids long. The CDR3 region has the DNA TGTGCCAGCACTCAGATATGGGGCAGCACCGAAGCTTTCTTT. Translated: CASTQIWGSTEAFF.

The table lists this clone with a few counts. The chain carries TRBV19 and TRBJ1-1; the match to TRBD1 covers 9 bases. The CDR3 loop spans 14 amino acids. Trimming cost V 10 bases and J 5 bases; bases outside gene matches: 11. The germline CDR1 and CDR2 sequences are LNHDA and SQIVND (reference sequence). The CDR3 protein is CATLTTGGWTEAFF. The CDR3 nucleotides are TGTGCCACTCTGACTACAGGGGGCTGGACTGAAGCTTTCTTT.

This chain connects TRBV5-1 to TRBJ2-5; the match to TRBD2 covers 9 bases. The CDR3 has 14 residues. Germline assignment: CDR1 SGHRS and CDR2 YFSETQ. The trim removed 2 bases at V and 5 bases at J, leaving 4 bases unmatched. CDR3 coding DNA: TGCGCCAGCAGCTTCTCTAGCGGGGTGGAGACCCAGTACTTC. Translated, it gives CASSFSSGVETQYF.

The rearrangement links TRBV13 to TRBJ2-5; possibly TRBD1 or TRBD2 for D (6 bases each). The CDR3 consists of 14 residues. Germline lookup yields CDR1 PRHDT and CDR2 FYEKMQ (reference sequence). V lost 5 bases and J lost 4, with 14 bases in between. This chain's CDR3 is CASSGGPEGETQYF. DNA for the CDR3: TGTGCCAGCAGCGGGGGGCCTGAGGGAGAGACCCAGTACTTC.

This chain connects TRBV11-2 to TRBJ1-3; D possibly corresponds to TRBD1 (5 bases). The V and J ends lost 3 bases and 4 bases respectively, with 10 bases between them. The germline V gene has CDR1 SGHAT and CDR2 FQNNGV. The CDR3 spans 14 residues. In DNA, the CDR3 is TGTGCCAGCAGCTTGCAGGGCATGGGAAACACCATATATTTT. It translates to CASSLQGMGNTIYF.

The gene calls are TRBV10-3 and TRBJ2-1; 9 nucleotides agree with TRBD1. Unmatched junction bases numbered 12, after V lost 8 bases and J lost 4 bases. CDR1 is ENHRY, CDR2 SYGVKD, per germline. The length of the CDR3 is 16 residues. DNA for the CDR3: TGTGCCATCCGGGACAGGGAAGTGAAGGGTTACAATGAGCAGTTCTTC. This encodes CAIRDREVKGYNEQFF.

V and J are TRBV2 and TRBJ1-1; 12 bases are shared with TRBD1. Germline CDR1 is SNHLY and CDR2 is FYNNEI. J lost 6 bases, V lost 4 bases, and 12 bases had no gene match. This CDR3 is 17 amino acids long. CDR3 protein: CASSARDRGLVSPEAFF. The CDR3 DNA reads as TGTGCCAGCAGTGCTAGGGACAGGGGGCTCGTGAGCCCTGAAGCTTTCTTT.

The chain uses TRBV19 and TRBJ1-5; maybe TRBD1 (6 bases). CDR1 and CDR2 from the germline V gene are LNHDA and SQIVND (reference sequence). Trimming took off 4 bases at V and 3 bases at J, with 13 bases between the two ends. CDR3 length equals 15 residues. CDR3 region: CASSTLGGSNQPQHF. In DNA form, the CDR3 reads TGTGCCAGTAGTACCCTCGGGGGCTCCAATCAGCCCCAGCATTTT.

Within the sample, this clone is medium-sized. CDR3 DNA: TGTGCCAGCAGCAAAGACAGGGCAACCTACAATGAGCAGTTCTTC. Its protein product is CASSKDRATYNEQFF. The gene calls are TRBV27 and TRBJ2-1; 7 nucleotides match TRBD1. J was trimmed by 2 bases and V by 6 bases; bases with no gene match: 7. Looked up from germline, CDR1 is MNHEY and CDR2 is SMNVEV (reference sequence). The CDR3 has 15 residues.

The rearrangement joins TRBV30 to TRBJ2-2; 9 positions agree with TRBD1. After removal of 6 bases from V and 1 base from J, the junction contained 12 bases not matched to a gene. The CDR3 runs 17 residues. Germline V gene sequence: CDR1 GTSNPN, CDR2 SVGIG (reference sequence). CDR3 loop: CACLGGPGQGNTGELFF. The CDR3 bases are TGTGCCTGCCTAGGGGGTCCGGGACAGGGGAACACCGGGGAGCTGTTTTTT.

This rearrangement joins TRBV28 to TRBJ2-7; a weak D match, TRBD1 (5 bases). CDR1 MDHEN and CDR2 SYDVKM come from the germline V gene. This CDR3 spans 15 amino acids. V was clipped by 5 bases and J by 0 bases, with 14 bases between them. CDR3 protein: CASSRVQGISYEQYF. CDR3 DNA sequence: TGTGCCAGCAGTAGAGTCCAGGGTATCTCCTACGAGCAGTACTTC.

The chain carries TRBV5-1 and TRBJ1-5; D unresolved. The germline gives CDR1 SGHRS, CDR2 YFSETQ. The CDR3 runs to 13 residues. V gave up 0 bases and J gave up 4 bases, with 5 bases separating them. The CDR3 sequence is CASSLAANQPQHF. CDR3 in DNA: TGCGCCAGCAGCTTGGCGGCGAATCAGCCCCAGCATTTT.

The V and J genes are TRBV10-1 and TRBJ2-2, with TRBD1 matching over 7 bases. Germline V lookup: CDR1 WNHNN, CDR2 SYGVQD (reference sequence). The CDR3 length is 12 residues. J gave up 7 bases and V 8 bases, and 4 bases lay outside the gene matches. The CDR3 bases are TGCGCCAGCGGACAGGCGAACGGGGAGCTGTTTTTT. Encoded protein: CASGQANGELFF.